This TCR beta chain came from a study of OX40 agonist ivuxolimab in advanced cancers. Study results and caveats: Within 6 weeks, CD4+ and CD8+ blood T cells expanded clonally at 0.1 to 3.0 mg/kg.

Per germline, CDR1 SGHAT and CDR2 FQNNGV. V was clipped by 0 bases and J by 12 bases, with 11 bases between them. CDR3 size: 13 residues. Remarks on this clone: No antigen is known for it.

Assay: immunoSEQ multiplex PCR; the TCRdb copy retains only in-frame clones and omits some. The sample yields tens of thousands of clones, about 85% seen once. The gene calls are TRBV11-2 and TRBJ2-2, with unresolved D. The sample consisted of CD4+ or CD8+ T cells sorted from blood, taken in a trial of the OX40 agonist ivuxolimab. This sequence originates from an adult with an advanced solid tumor such as melanoma, head and neck, liver or kidney cancer. In nucleotides, the CDR3 is TGTGCCAGCAGCTTAGATCCCCTGAGTAAGCTGTTTTTT. This encodes CASSLDPLSKLFF.